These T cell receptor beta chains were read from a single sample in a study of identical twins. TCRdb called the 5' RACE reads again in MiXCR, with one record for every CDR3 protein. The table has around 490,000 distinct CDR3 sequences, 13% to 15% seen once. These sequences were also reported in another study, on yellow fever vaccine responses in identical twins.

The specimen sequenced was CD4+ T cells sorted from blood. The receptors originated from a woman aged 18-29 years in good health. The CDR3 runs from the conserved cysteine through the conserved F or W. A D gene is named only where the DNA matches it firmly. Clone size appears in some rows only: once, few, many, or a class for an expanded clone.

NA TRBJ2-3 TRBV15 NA CATSREGGLSTDTQYF TGTGCCACCAGCAGAGAAGGAGGGCTTAGCACAGATACGCAGTATTTT
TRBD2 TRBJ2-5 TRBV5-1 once CASSFTAGDLETQYF TGCGCCAGCAGCTTTACAGCGGGGGACCTCGAGACCCAGTACTTC
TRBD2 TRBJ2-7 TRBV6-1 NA CATRGGGFYEQYF TGTGCCACCCGCGGGGGGGGCTTTTACGAGCAGTACTTC
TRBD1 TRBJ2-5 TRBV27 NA CASSKRQGGFQETQYF TGTGCCAGCAGTAAACGACAGGGGGGATTCCAAGAGACCCAGTACTTC
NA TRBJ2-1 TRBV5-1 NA CASSFKRRDSYNEQFF TGCGCCAGCAGCTTCAAGAGGCGGGACTCCTACAATGAGCAGTTCTTC
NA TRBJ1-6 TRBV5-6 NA CASSFSDNSPLHF TGTGCCAGCAGCTTCAGTGATAATTCACCCCTCCACTTT
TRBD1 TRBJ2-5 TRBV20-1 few CSAVGQGQETQYF TGCAGTGCTGTGGGACAGGGACAAGAGACCCAGTACTTC
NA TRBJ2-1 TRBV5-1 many CASSLALAKYNEQFF TGCGCCAGCAGCTTGGCCCTAGCAAAATACAATGAGCAGTTCTTC
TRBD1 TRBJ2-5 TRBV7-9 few CASSRQTGIGETQYF TGTGCCAGCAGCCGCCAGACAGGGATCGGAGAGACCCAGTACTTC
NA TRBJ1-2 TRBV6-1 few CASSRDRFYGYTF TGTGCCAGCAGTCGAGACAGATTCTATGGCTACACCTTC
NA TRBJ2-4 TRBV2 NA CASSDTQGLSPYF TGTGCCAGCAGTGATACACAGGGCCTTAGTCCGTACTTC